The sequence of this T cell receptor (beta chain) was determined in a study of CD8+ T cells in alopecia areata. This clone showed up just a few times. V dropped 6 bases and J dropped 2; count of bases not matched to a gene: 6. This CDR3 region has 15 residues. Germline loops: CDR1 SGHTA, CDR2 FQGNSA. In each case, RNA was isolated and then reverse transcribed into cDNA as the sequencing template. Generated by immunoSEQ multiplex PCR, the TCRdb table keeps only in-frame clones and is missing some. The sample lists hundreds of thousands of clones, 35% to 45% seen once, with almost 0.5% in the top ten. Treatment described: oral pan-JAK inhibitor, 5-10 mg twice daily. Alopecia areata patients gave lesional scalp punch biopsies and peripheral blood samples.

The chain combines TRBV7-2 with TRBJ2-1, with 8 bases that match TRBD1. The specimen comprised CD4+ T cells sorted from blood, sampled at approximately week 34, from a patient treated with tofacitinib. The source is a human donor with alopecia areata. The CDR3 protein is CASSSDRAAYNEQFF. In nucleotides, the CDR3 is TGTGCCAGCAGTTCGGACAGGGCAGCCTACAATGAGCAGTTCTTC.